Listed below are T cell receptor beta chains from one sample, sequenced in a study of cytomegalovirus exposure and HLA in healthy donors. Data came from immunoSEQ multiplex PCR; TCRdb stores just in-frame clones and leaves some out. The table lists about 76,000 clones, about 69% of them singletons. The sample consisted of PBMCs. The origin of the receptors is a woman in her forties in good health and CMV-seropositive. CDR3s include the opening cysteine and the closing phenylalanine or tryptophan. Only part of the rows carry a size: once, few, many, or a class if the clone is expanded.

V,J,size,CDR3
TRBV28,TRBJ2-1,once,CASSLTGGVYNEQFF
TRBV29-1,TRBJ2-5,-,CSVDGQKETQYF
TRBV4-3,TRBJ2-2,-,CASSQEGGTTGELFF
TRBV12-5,TRBJ1-1,-,CASGRTRGDTEAFF
TRBV11-2,TRBJ2-5,-,CASSLTSGSTGETQYF
TRBV2,TRBJ1-5,few,CASSTGTDRNQPQHF
TRBV4-3,TRBJ2-5,-,CASSRILAGQETQYF
TRBV27,TRBJ2-7,few,CASTPGQDSYEQYF
TRBV7-9,TRBJ2-1,-,CASSLASSYNEQFF
TRBV28,TRBJ1-5,few,CASSSSSQGADTQPQHF
TRBV2,TRBJ2-7,-,CASRQYYEQYF
TRBV27,TRBJ2-6,few,CASSRLSGGANVLTF
TRBV6-1,TRBJ2-5,-,CASWAGVETQYF
TRBV19,TRBJ1-1,-,CASSITLRGTAANTEAFF
TRBV7-8,TRBJ2-1,-,CASSPSLAGSYNEQFF
TRBV10-2,TRBJ2-6,few,CASSGRESGANVLTF
TRBV29-1,TRBJ2-2,-,CSVQVTANTGELFF
TRBV9,TRBJ2-1,-,CASSVALRSNEQFF
TRBV4-2,TRBJ1-4,-,CASSQDWGGSNEKLFF
TRBV28,TRBJ2-7,-,CASRLAHEQYF